Here is one T cell receptor (beta chain) with its context. Indicated time point: baseline, week 1 (first vaccination visit). Treatment specified: pre-vaccination baseline after standard-of-care therapy. This sample was included in a study of a mutant IDH1 vaccine in newly diagnosed glioma. As for the study in general: Earlier therapy was either radiotherapy, temozolomide, or both, and most got both.

Here immunoSEQ multiplex PCR was the method, and the copy in TCRdb shows in-frame clones only, minus some. The sample lists 85,000 to 100,000 clones, about 80% occurring once. The CDR3 consists of 13 residues. V was clipped by 0 bases and J by 4 bases, with 5 bases between them. Germline V gene data show CDR1 as SGHNT and CDR2 as YENEEA. This chain links TRBV11-3 with TRBJ2-3; D call uncertain. The sample in question was PBMCs, obtained from a glioma patient treated with radiotherapy, temozolomide or both. The TCR originated in a man between 40 and 49 years old with glioma. The CDR3 is CASSLDGADTQYF. CDR3 nucleotide sequence: TGTGCCAGCAGCTTAGATGGGGCAGATACGCAGTATTTT. Using reference TRBV11-3 and TRBJ2-3 for the parts outside the CDR3, the full variable domain is EAGVVQSPRYKIIEKKQPVAFWCNPISGHNTLYWYLQNLGQGPELLIRYENEEAVDDSQLPKDRFSAERLKGVDSTLKIQPAELGDSAVYLCASSLDGADTQYFGPGTRLTVL.